A selection of T cell receptor beta chains follows, all from one sample in a study of tumour-infiltrating T cells in Burkitt lymphoma. Data came from immunoSEQ multiplex PCR; TCRdb stores just in-frame clones and leaves some out. The sample holds around 46,000 clones, around 30% seen once. The material sequenced was tumor tissue. The origin of the receptors is a human donor with Burkitt lymphoma. The CDR3 runs from the conserved cysteine through the conserved F or W. The D gene is left open where the match is weak. Size values are once, few and many counts, or a class for expanded clones, and some rows have none.

few TRBJ1-6 TRBV4-1 TRBD1 18 TGCGCCAGCAGCCAAGGCGACAGGGGAGGAGGTTATAATTCACCCCTCCACTTT CASSQGDRGGGYNSPLHF
. TRBJ2-5 TRBV6-1 TRBD1 13 TGTGCCAGCAGTCCGGACAGGGAAGAGACCCAGTACTTC CASSPDREETQYF
. TRBJ1-5 TRBV19 . 15 TGTGCCAGTAGTATAAGGTTCTATAGCAATCAGCCCCAGCATTTT CASSIRFYSNQPQHF
few TRBJ2-2 TRBV5-4 TRBD2 16 TGTGCCAGCAGCCCGGAGCGGGGGGGGAACACCGGGGAGCTGTTTTTT CASSPERGGNTGELFF
few TRBJ2-3 TRBV7-6 . 15 TGTGCCAGCAGCTTAATCTCCGGGACCTCCGATACGCAGTATTTT CASSLISGTSDTQYF
. TRBJ2-1 TRBV7-2 TRBD2 16 TGTGCCAGCAGCCTTGCTAGCGGGGGGCTGAACAATGAGCAGTTCTTC CASSLASGGLNNEQFF
. TRBJ1-2 TRBV5-4 TRBD1 16 TGTGCCAGCAGCAACCCCCCGGGACAGGGAATCGACGGCTACACCTTC CASSNPPGQGIDGYTF
few TRBJ2-3 TRBV5-1 TRBD2 18 TGCGCCAGCAGCTCTGGGACTAGCGGGGGGACGAGCACAGATACGCAGTATTTT CASSSGTSGGTSTDTQYF
. TRBJ2-2 TRBV9 TRBD2 16 TGTGCCAGCAGCGTAGCGGGGGGGCGGAGCACCGGGGAGCTGTTTTTT CASSVAGGRSTGELFF
few TRBJ2-2 TRBV2 TRBD1 13 TGTGCCAGCAGGGGACAGGGGCCCGGGGAGCTGTTTTTT CASRGQGPGELFF